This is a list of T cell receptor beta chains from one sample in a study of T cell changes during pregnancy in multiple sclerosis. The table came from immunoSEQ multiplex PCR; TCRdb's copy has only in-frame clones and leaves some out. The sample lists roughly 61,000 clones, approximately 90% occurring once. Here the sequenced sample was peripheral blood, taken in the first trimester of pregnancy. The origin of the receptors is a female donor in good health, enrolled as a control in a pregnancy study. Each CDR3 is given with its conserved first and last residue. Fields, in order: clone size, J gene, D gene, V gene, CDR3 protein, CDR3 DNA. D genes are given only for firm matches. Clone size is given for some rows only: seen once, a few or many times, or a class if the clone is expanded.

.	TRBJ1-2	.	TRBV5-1	CASSGIGRGGDGYTF	TGCGCCAGCAGCGGGATCGGGCGAGGGGGAGATGGCTACACCTTC
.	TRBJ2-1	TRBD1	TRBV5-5	CASSLRGTGSWNEQFF	TGTGCCAGCAGCTTGCGTGGGACAGGGTCTTGGAATGAGCAGTTCTTC
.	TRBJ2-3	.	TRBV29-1	CSVEMIGVGTDTQYF	TGCAGCGTTGAAATGATAGGGGTGGGCACAGATACGCAGTATTTT
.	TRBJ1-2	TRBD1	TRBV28	CASSHTFDRGSMSYGYTF	TGTGCCAGCAGTCATACCTTCGACAGGGGGAGTATGTCCTATGGCTACACCTTC
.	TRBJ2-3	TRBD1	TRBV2	CASSDGTASTDTQYF	TGTGCCAGCAGTGACGGGACAGCTAGCACAGATACGCAGTATTTT
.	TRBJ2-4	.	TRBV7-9	CASSLLNSQSLQYF	TGTGCCAGCAGCTTACTAAATAGCCAATCCCTTCAGTACTTC
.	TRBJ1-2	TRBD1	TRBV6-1	CASSESPHRGPYGYTF	TGTGCCAGCAGTGAAAGTCCCCACAGGGGACCGTATGGCTACACCTTC
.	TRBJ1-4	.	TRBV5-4	CASSLQGSNEKLFF	TGTGCCAGCAGCTTGCAGGGGAGTAATGAAAAACTGTTTTTT
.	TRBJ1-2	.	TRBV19	CASSIQGRDGYTF	TGTGCCAGTAGTATACAGGGAAGGGATGGCTACACCTTC
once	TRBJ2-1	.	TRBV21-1	CASSIPLAGGSHEQFF	TGTGCCAGCAGCATCCCACTAGCGGGGGGGTCGCATGAGCAGTTCTTC
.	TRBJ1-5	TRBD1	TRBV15	CATSRDGGGGQPQHF	TGTGCCACCAGCAGAGATGGAGGGGGCGGCCAGCCCCAGCATTTT
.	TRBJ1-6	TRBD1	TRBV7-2	CASSTRQGNSPLHF	TGTGCCAGCAGCACACGACAGGGAAATTCACCCCTCCACTTT
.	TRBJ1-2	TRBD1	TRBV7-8	CASSPIRWTGDGYTF	TGTGCCAGCAGCCCCATACGGTGGACAGGGGATGGCTACACCTTC
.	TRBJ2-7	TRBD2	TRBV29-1	CSVAREGYEQYF	TGCAGCGTTGCCCGGGAGGGCTACGAGCAGTACTTC
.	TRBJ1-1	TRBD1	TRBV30	CAWSGTGSAEAFF	TGTGCCTGGAGTGGGACAGGGTCCGCAGAAGCTTTCTTT
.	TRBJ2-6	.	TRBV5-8	CASSSEQALSGANVLTF	TGTGCCAGCAGCTCTGAACAGGCGCTCTCTGGGGCCAACGTCCTGACTTTC
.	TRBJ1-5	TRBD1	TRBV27	CASSLSGQAHQPQHF	TGTGCCAGCAGTTTATCCGGACAGGCGCATCAGCCCCAGCATTTT
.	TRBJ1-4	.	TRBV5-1	CASRSELPNEKLFF	TGCGCCAGCAGATCGGAGCTCCCTAATGAAAAACTGTTTTTT
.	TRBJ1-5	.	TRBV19	CASRSSRGRGAPGNQPQHF	TGTGCCAGTAGATCATCAAGAGGTCGGGGGGCCCCAGGGAATCAGCCCCAGCATTTT
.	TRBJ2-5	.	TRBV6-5	CASTQAIQETQYF	TGTGCCAGCACCCAGGCCATCCAAGAGACCCAGTACTTC
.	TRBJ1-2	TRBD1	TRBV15	CATSRVTGQGGYGGYTF	TGTGCCACCAGCAGAGTGACCGGACAGGGGGGGTATGGAGGCTACACCTTC
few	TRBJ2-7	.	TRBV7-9	CASSFMTGAPYEQYF	TGTGCCAGCAGCTTCATGACAGGTGCCCCCTACGAGCAGTACTTC
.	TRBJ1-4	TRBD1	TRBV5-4	CASSLGQGAGNEKLFF	TGTGCCAGCAGCTTGGGACAGGGGGCTGGTAATGAAAAACTGTTTTTT
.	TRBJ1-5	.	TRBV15	CATSRDLYAPVHF	TGTGCCACCAGCAGAGATCTGTACGCGCCGGTGCATTTT
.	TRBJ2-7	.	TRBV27	CASSRTGLSYEQYF	TGTGCCAGCAGTCGTACAGGGCTGTCCTACGAGCAGTACTTC
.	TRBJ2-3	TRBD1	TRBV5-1	CASSIGTGVDTQYF	TGCGCCAGCAGCATCGGGACAGGGGTCGATACGCAGTATTTT
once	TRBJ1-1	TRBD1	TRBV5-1	CASSLPQGLGRTEAFF	TGCGCCAGCAGCTTGCCACAGGGGCTAGGACGGACTGAAGCTTTCTTT
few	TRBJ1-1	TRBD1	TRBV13	CASSFLTGGTEAFF	TGTGCCAGCAGCTTCTTGACAGGGGGCACTGAAGCTTTCTTT
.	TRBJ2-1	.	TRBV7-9	CASSSGLNNEQFF	TGTGCCAGCAGCTCGGGACTCAACAATGAGCAGTTCTTC
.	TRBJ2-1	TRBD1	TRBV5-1	CASSLGQDNEQFF	TGCGCCAGTAGCCTGGGACAGGACAATGAGCAGTTCTTC
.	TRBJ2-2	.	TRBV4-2	CASSQEPSKNTGELFF	TGTGCCAGCAGCCAAGAACCTAGCAAGAACACCGGGGAGCTGTTTTTT